A single sample is the source of the 19 T cell receptor beta chains below, sequenced in a study of blood T cells in healthy people across ages. The use of a sample-barcoded 5' primer and a J-beta primer mix characterized a second PCR of about 7 to 12 cycles. TCRdb re-called the 5' RACE reads through MiXCR, storing one row per CDR3 protein. The table lists fewer than 600,000 distinct CDR3 sequences, about 26% of them singletons. These data were likewise used in another study, on T cells of mothers and their children.

Specimen: blood. The receptors were sampled from a boy between 2 and 15 years old in good health.

V gene TRBV7-2 combines with J gene TRBJ1-2, with D tentatively TRBD1 (6 bases). The CDR3 sequence is 17 residues long. The germline CDR1 and CDR2 sequences are SGHTA and FQGNSA. The V end was cut by 1 base, the J end by 10 bases, with 25 bases between. CDR3 coding DNA: TGTGCCAGCAGCTTAGTCCCTACAGGGCCGGCACTTGAGTTCTACACCTTC. This codes for CASSLVPTGPALEFYTF.

This clonotype has more than one count but fewer than ten. The chain links TRBV4-1 to TRBJ1-2, with a possible D match to TRBD1 (5 bases). The CDR3 length is 14 residues. Germline-derived CDR1 and CDR2 are MGHRA and YSYEKL. V lost 1 base to trimming and J lost 6 bases, with 12 bases between them. As DNA, the CDR3 is TGCGCCAGCAGCCAAGTTGGGACTGGACATGGCTACACCTTC. This gives the protein CASSQVGTGHGYTF.

The chain combines TRBV10-3 with TRBJ1-1; no clear D gene. CDR1 is ENHRY and CDR2 is SYGVKD in the germline V gene. Trimming left V 10 bases short and J 2 bases short, with 17 bases between. The CDR3 runs 14 residues. This chain's CDR3 is CATSGSKGNTEAFF. DNA of the CDR3: TGTGCCACCTCCGGGTCGAAGGGAAACACTGAAGCTTTCTTT.

V usage is TRBV25-1 and J usage is TRBJ1-1, with a tentative D call TRBD1 (5 bases). Germline CDR1 reads MGHDK; CDR2 reads SYGVNS. Trimming removed 8 bases from V and 4 bases from J, with 14 bases in between. This CDR3 has 13 amino acids. As DNA, the CDR3 is TGTGCCAGCCAATACCCGGGGGGCACTGAAGCTTTCTTT. Translation gives CASQYPGGTEAFF.

This clonotype was seen only a few times. The chain is built from TRBV14 and TRBJ2-6; no firm D call. Trimming left V 0 bases short and J 5 bases short, with 8 bases between. Germline V gene lookup returns CDR1 SGHDN and CDR2 FVKESK. The CDR3 is 15 residues long. CDR3 sequence: CASSQDPLWANVLTF. CDR3 nucleotides: TGTGCCAGCAGCCAAGATCCCCTCTGGGCCAACGTCCTGACTTTC.

This clonotype was counted only a few times. The V call is TRBV5-1, the J call TRBJ1-4, with TRBD1 matching over 7 bases. The CDR3 covers 15 residues. Germline V gene data show CDR1 as SGHRS and CDR2 as YFSETQ. V dropped 4 bases and J dropped 4; count of bases not matched to a gene: 7. CDR3 DNA: TGCGCCAGCAGCCAGCGGGACAGACTTAATGAAAAACTGTTTTTT. Translation: CASSQRDRLNEKLFF.

This clonotype has at least ten counts. The chain employs TRBV5-1 and TRBJ2-5; D is possibly TRBD1 or TRBD2 (5 bases each). The CDR3 spans 15 residues. Germline values: CDR1 SGHRS, CDR2 YFSETQ. Trimming cost V 0 bases and J 2 bases, with 11 bases left between them. This CDR3 reads CASSLAGRIQETQYF. The CDR3 DNA reads as TGCGCCAGCAGCTTGGCGGGACGGATTCAAGAGACCCAGTACTTC. The full variable domain, with the rest looked up from reference TRBV5-1 and TRBJ2-5, is KAGVTQTPRYLIKTRGQQVTLSCSPISGHRSVSWYQQTPGQGLQFLFEYFSETQRNKGNFPGRFSGRQFSNSRSEMNVSTLELGDSALYLCASSLAGRIQETQYFGPGTRLLVL.

This clonotype was observed once. CDR3 region: CSASVAGGFYNEQFF. The CDR3 DNA reads TGCAGTGCTAGCGTGGCGGGGGGCTTCTACAATGAGCAGTTCTTC. The chain combines TRBV20-1 with TRBJ2-1; 8 nucleotides line up with TRBD2. After removal of 3 bases from V and 3 bases from J, the junction contained 7 bases not matched to a gene. CDR1 DFQATT and CDR2 SNEGSKA come from the germline V gene (reference sequence). The CDR3 is 15 residues long.

This chain uses TRBV9 with TRBJ1-2, with 9 bases aligning to TRBD1. Germline loops: CDR1 SGDLS, CDR2 YYNGEE. V lost 4 bases and J lost 6; bases outside the gene matches: 7. This CDR3 comprises 14 residues. The CDR3 DNA reads TGTGCCAGCAGCTTCCGGGGACAGGGTGATGGCTACACCTTC. This translates into CASSFRGQGDGYTF.

The gene calls are TRBV12-3 or TRBV12-4 and TRBJ2-3, with D perhaps TRBD1 (5 bases). This CDR3 has 15 amino acids. V was clipped by 3 bases and J by 2 bases, with 12 bases between them. CDR3 bases: TGTGCCAGCAGTTTGGCAGGGTCGGTCACAGATACGCAGTATTTT. This translates into CASSLAGSVTDTQYF.

Details on this clonotype: The junction departs from germline at one end; a sequencing error may be responsible. V usage is TRBV29-1 and J usage is TRBJ1-3; D unresolved. The germline V gene has CDR1 SQVTM and CDR2 ANQGSEA. This CDR3 contains 12 residues. The CDR3 region has the DNA TGCAGCGCCGGGAACTCTGGAAACACCACATATTTT. This sequence encodes CSAGNSGNTTYF.

The rearrangement joins TRBV5-1 to TRBJ2-1, with a weak D call TRBD1 (6 bases). CDR1 and CDR2 from the germline V gene are SGHRS and YFSETQ. The CDR3 has 16 amino acids. Between the trimmed V and J ends, which lost 5 bases and 4 bases, there was a span of 19 bases. The CDR3 here is CASSGSAGTKYNEQFF. The CDR3 DNA sequence: TGCGCCAGCAGTGGATCCGCCGGGACAAAGTACAATGAGCAGTTCTTC. The complete variable domain, with remaining parts taken from reference TRBV5-1 and TRBJ2-1, reads KAGVTQTPRYLIKTRGQQVTLSCSPISGHRSVSWYQQTPGQGLQFLFEYFSETQRNKGNFPGRFSGRQFSNSRSEMNVSTLELGDSALYLCASSGSAGTKYNEQFFGPGTRLTVL.

This clonotype appeared a few times. The rearrangement uses TRBV24-1 and TRBJ2-3; 8 nucleotides align to TRBD1. The CDR3 extends over 13 amino acids. Trimming at V came to 7 bases and at J to 3 bases, leaving 2 bases not matched to a gene. Germline CDR1 KGHDR, CDR2 SFDVKD. The CDR3 region has the DNA TGTGCCACCAGCACAGGGGGAACAGATACGCAGTATTTT. This sequence encodes CATSTGGTDTQYF.

This chain connects TRBV20-1 to TRBJ2-7; possibly TRBD2 for D (6 bases). V dropped 3 bases and J dropped 0 bases, with 6 bases sitting between them. Looked up from germline, CDR1 is DFQATT and CDR2 is SNEGSKA (reference sequence). The length of the CDR3 is 12 residues. As DNA, the CDR3 is TGCAGTGCTAGCGGGAGCTCCTACGAGCAGTACTTC. Translation: CSASGSSYEQYF.

This clonotype was recorded a few times. This chain connects TRBV12-3 or TRBV12-4 to TRBJ2-5; 8 bases are a match to TRBD2. The V segment lost 4 bases and the J segment 5 bases; nucleotides outside the gene matches: 6. This CDR3 comprises 14 residues. The CDR3 DNA follows: TGTGCCAGCAGTTCGGGGGGGCAGGCGGAGACCCAGTACTTC. It is translated as CASSSGGQAETQYF.

This clonotype came up many times. The chain combines TRBV10-3 with TRBJ1-2; D remains unclear. The CDR3 has 12 amino acids. CDR1 and CDR2 (germline): ENHRY, SYGVKD. Trimming cost V 10 bases and J 8 bases, with 17 bases left between them. CDR3 sequence reads: CATQPESRGYTF. The CDR3 DNA follows: TGTGCCACTCAACCGGAGTCGAGGGGCTACACCTTC.

This clonotype was seen more than once but under ten times. The chain links TRBV5-1 to TRBJ2-7; 7 nucleotides line up with TRBD1. This CDR3 comprises 15 residues. Germline CDR1 is SGHRS and CDR2 is YFSETQ. The V and J ends lost 0 bases and 0 bases, in that order; junction bases with no gene match: 3. In DNA form, the CDR3 reads TGCGCCAGCAGCTTGGACGGGACAGACTCCTACGAGCAGTACTTC. Its translation is CASSLDGTDSYEQYF.

This rearrangement joins TRBV27 to TRBJ2-1, with 9 bases matching TRBD2. Per germline, CDR1 MNHEY and CDR2 SMNVEV (reference sequence). V trimming: 2 bases; J trimming: 4 bases; junction bases outside the gene matches: 9. The CDR3 spans 17 residues. Written as DNA, the CDR3 is TGTGCCAGCAGTTTAGGTCGGGCGGGAGGGTTATACAATGAGCAGTTCTTC. Its protein is CASSLGRAGGLYNEQFF.

This clonotype was picked up a small number of times. The J gene is TRBJ2-1, the V gene TRBV7-9, with D perhaps being TRBD1 or TRBD2 (7 bases each). Germline loops: CDR1 SEHNR, CDR2 FQNEAQ (reference sequence). The length of the CDR3 is 16 residues. Trimming cost V 4 bases and J 0 bases, with 13 bases left between them. CDR3 sequence: CASSSQGGSSYNEQFF. The CDR3 DNA is TGTGCCAGCAGCTCCCAGGGGGGGAGCTCCTACAATGAGCAGTTCTTC. The full variable domain, rest sourced from reference TRBV7-9 and TRBJ2-1, is DTGVSQNPRHKITKRGQNVTFRCDPISEHNRLYWYRQTLGQGPEFLTYFQNEAQLEKSRLLSDRFSAERPKGSFSTLEIQRTEQGDSAMYLCASSSQGGSSYNEQFFGPGTRLTVL.